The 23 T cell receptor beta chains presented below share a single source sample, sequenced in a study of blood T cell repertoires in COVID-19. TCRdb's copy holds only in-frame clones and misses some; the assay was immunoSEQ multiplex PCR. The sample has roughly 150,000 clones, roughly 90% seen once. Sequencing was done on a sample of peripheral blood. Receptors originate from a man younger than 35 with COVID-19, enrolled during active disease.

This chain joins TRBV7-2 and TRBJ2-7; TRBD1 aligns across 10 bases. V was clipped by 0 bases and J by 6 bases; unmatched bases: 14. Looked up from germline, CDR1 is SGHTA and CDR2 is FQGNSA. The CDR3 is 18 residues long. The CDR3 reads CASSLAIHRRDRGLEQYF. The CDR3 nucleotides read TGTGCCAGCAGCTTAGCCATTCACCGACGGGACAGGGGCCTCGAGCAGTACTTC.

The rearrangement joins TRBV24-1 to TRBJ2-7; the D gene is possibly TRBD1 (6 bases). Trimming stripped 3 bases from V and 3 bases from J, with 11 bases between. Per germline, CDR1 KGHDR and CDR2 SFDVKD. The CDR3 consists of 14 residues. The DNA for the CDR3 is TGTGCCACCAGTGATCGGACAGAAAGCTACGAGCAGTACTTC. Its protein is CATSDRTESYEQYF.

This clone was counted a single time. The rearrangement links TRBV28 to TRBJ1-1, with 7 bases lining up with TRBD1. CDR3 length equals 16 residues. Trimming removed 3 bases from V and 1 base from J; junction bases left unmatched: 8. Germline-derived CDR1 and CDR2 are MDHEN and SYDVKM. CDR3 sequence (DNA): TGTGCCAGCAGTTTCAGTCGGGACAGACAGAACACTGAAGCTTTCTTT. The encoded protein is CASSFSRDRQNTEAFF.

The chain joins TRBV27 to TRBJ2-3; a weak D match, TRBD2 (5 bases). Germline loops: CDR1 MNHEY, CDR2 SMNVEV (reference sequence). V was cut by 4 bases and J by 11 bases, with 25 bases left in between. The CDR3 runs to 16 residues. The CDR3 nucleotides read TGTGCCAGCAGTTCTCCTAAGGAGGCGATACGACTTCGGCAGTATTTT. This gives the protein CASSSPKEAIRLRQYF.

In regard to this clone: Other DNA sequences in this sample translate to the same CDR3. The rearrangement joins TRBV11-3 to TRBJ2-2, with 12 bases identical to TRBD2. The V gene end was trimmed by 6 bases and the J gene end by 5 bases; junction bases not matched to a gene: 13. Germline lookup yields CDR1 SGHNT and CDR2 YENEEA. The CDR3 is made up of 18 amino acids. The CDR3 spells CASREGLAGGPETGELFF. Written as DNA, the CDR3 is TGTGCCAGCAGGGAAGGGCTAGCGGGAGGGCCAGAAACCGGGGAGCTGTTTTTT.

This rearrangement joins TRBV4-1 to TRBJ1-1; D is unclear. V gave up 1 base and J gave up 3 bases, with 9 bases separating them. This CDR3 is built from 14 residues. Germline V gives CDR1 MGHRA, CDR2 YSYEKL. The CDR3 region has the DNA TGCGCCAGCAGCCAAGGGGCGTTGGACACTGAAGCTTTCTTT. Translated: CASSQGALDTEAFF.

CDR3 coding DNA: TGTGCCAGCAGCCAGGATGAGAGGCGGGCCGACAATGAGCAGTTCTTC. Translating gives CASSQDERRADNEQFF. This chain uses TRBV3-1 (or the pseudogene TRBV3-2) with TRBJ2-1; D is perhaps TRBD2 (5 bases). The length of the CDR3 is 16 residues. Trimming removed 3 bases from V and 5 bases from J, with 17 bases in between. Germline CDR1 reads LGHDT; CDR2 reads YNNKEL (reference sequence).

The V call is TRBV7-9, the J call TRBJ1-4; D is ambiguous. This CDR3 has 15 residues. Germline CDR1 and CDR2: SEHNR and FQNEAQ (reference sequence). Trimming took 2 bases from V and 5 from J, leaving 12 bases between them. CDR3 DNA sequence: TGTGCCAGCAGCTTAAAGTTCGGTCAAAATGAAAAACTGTTTTTT. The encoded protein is CASSLKFGQNEKLFF.

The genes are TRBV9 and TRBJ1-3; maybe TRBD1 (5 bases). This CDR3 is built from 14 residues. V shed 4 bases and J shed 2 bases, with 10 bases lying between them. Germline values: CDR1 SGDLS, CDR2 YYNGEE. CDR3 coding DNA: TGTGCCAGCAGCTCAGGGATTACTGGAAACACCATATATTTT. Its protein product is CASSSGITGNTIYF.

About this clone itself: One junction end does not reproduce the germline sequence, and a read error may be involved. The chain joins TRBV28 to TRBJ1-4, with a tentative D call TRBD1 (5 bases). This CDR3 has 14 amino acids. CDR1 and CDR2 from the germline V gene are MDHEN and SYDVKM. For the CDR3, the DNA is TGTGCCAGCAGTTTAAGGCAGGGTCGTGAAAAACTGCTTTTT. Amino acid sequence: CASSLRQGREKLLF.

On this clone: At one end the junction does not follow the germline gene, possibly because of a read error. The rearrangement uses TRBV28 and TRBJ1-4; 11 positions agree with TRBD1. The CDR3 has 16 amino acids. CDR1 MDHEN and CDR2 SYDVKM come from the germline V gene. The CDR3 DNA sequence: TGTGCCAGCAGTTTAAGGGGACAGGGGGGCAGTGAAAAACTGCTTTTT. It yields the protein CASSLRGQGGSEKLLF.

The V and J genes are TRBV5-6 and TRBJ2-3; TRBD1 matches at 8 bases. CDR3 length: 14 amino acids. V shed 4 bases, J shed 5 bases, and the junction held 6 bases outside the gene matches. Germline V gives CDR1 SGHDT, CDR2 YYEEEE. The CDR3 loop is CASSMTGALDTQYF. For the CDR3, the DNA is TGTGCCAGCAGCATGACAGGGGCCTTAGATACGCAGTATTTT.

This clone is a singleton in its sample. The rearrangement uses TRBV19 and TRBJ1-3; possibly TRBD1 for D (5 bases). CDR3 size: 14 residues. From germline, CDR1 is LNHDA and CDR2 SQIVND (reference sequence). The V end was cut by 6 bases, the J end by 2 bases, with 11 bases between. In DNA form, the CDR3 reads TGTGCCAGTAGCAGTGGACACGCTGGAAACACCATATATTTT. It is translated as CASSSGHAGNTIYF.

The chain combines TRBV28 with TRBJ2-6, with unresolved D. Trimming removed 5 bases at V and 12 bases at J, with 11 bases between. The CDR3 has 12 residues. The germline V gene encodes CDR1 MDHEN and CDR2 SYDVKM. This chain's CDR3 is CASSDPSSVLTF. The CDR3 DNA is TGTGCCAGCAGTGACCCCTCTAGCGTCCTGACTTTC.

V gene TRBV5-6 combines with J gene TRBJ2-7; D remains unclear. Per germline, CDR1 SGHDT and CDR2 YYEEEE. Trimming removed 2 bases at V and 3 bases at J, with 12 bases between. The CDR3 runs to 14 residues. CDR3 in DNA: TGTGCCAGCAGCTTTGGAGCCTTAAACTACGAGCAGTACTTC. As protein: CASSFGALNYEQYF.

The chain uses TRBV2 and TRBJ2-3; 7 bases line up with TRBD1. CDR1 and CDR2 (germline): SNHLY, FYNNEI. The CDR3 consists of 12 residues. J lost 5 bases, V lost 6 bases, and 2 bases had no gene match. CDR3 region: CASRWDRDTQYF. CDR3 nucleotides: TGTGCCAGCAGGTGGGACAGAGATACGCAGTATTTT.

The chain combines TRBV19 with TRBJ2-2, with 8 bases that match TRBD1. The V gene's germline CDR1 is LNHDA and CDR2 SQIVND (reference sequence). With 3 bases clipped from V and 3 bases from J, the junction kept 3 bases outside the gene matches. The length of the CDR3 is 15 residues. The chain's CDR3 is CASSMDRVHTGELFF. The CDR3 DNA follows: TGTGCCAGTAGTATGGACAGGGTACACACCGGGGAGCTGTTTTTT. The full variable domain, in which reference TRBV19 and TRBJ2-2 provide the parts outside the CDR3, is DGGITQSPKYLFRKEGQNVTLSCEQNLNHDAMYWYRQDPGQGLRLIYYSQIVNDFQKGDIAEGYSVSREKKESFPLTVTSAQKNPTAFYLCASSMDRVHTGELFFGEGSRLTVL.

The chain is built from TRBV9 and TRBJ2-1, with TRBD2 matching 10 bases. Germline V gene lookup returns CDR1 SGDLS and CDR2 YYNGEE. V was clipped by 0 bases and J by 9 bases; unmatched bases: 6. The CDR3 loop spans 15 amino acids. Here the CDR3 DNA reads TGTGCCAGCAGCGTAGGTCTAGCGGGAGAGGTTGAGCAGTTCTTC. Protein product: CASSVGLAGEVEQFF.

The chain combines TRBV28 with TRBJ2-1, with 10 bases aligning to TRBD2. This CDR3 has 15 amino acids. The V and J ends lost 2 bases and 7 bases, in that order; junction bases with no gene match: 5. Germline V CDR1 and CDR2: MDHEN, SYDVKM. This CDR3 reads CASSLRSSGRNEQFF. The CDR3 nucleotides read TGTGCCAGCAGTTTAAGATCTAGCGGGAGAAATGAGCAGTTCTTC.

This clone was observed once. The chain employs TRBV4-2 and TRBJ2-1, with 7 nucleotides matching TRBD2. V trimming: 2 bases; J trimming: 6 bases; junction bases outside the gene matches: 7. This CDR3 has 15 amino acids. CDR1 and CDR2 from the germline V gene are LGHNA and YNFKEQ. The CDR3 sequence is CASSQRLAGANEQFF. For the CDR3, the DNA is TGTGCCAGCAGCCAACGGCTGGCGGGAGCCAATGAGCAGTTCTTC.

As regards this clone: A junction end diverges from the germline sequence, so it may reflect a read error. The CDR3 reads CTSSVGVGGYTF. DNA of the CDR3: TGTACCAGCAGCGTGGGAGTTGGTGGCTACACCTTC. V gene TRBV3-1 (or the pseudogene TRBV3-2) combines with J gene TRBJ1-2; D gene ambiguous. Germline V gene data show CDR1 as LGHDT and CDR2 as YNNKEL (reference sequence). The CDR3 covers 12 residues.

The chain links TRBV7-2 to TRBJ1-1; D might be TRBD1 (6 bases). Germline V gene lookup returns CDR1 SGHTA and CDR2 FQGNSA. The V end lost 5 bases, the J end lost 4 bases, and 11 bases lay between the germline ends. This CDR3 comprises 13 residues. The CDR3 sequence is CASSTWTVTEAFF. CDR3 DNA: TGTGCCAGCAGCACCTGGACAGTCACTGAAGCTTTCTTT. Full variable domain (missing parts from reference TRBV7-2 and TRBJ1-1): GAGVSQSPSNKVTEKGKDVELRCDPISGHTALYWYRQSLGQGLEFLIYFQGNSAPDKSGLPSDRFSAERTGGSVSTLTIQRTQQEDSAVYLCASSTWTVTEAFFGQGTRLTVV.

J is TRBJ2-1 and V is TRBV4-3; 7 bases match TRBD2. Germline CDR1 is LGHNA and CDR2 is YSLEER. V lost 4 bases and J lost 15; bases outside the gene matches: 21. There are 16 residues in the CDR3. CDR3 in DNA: TGCGCCAGCAGCCCCCGGACTAGTTGGAGGGAACCGGGTCCGTTCTTC. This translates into CASSPRTSWREPGPFF.